This TCR beta chain was identified in a study of cytomegalovirus exposure and HLA in healthy donors. Study overall: According to later analysis, the same platform produced the approximately 130 validation and several hundred first-cohort repertoires. Whole-study findings and limits: Rare TCR sequences dominated, though some public TCRs recurred in many donors. Researchers counted around 180 TCR beta chains as cytomegalovirus-associated.

The donors were part of the validation cohort of roughly 130 subjects. That cohort was separate from the first cohort, which comprised 666 subjects. On this clone itself: Its antigen is still unknown. Its ends do not fully match the called genes, so a read error is possible.

Using immunoSEQ multiplex PCR, the repertoire was profiled, and TCRdb retains in-frame clones only, with some absent. The sample includes 150,000 to 200,000 clones, around nine tenths of them seen just once. CDR1 and CDR2 from the germline V gene are SSHAT and FNYEAQ (reference sequence). The CDR3 has 13 amino acids. The receptor was isolated from a man aged 18 to 29 in good health and CMV-seropositive. The chain links TRBV7-7 to TRBJ2-2, with D possibly TRBD1 on 6 matching bases. What was sequenced was PBMCs. The CDR3 bases are TGTGCTAGCAGCTCGACAGGAGCCGGGGAGCTGTTTTTT. Amino acid sequence: CASSSTGAGELFF.